A single sample gave rise to the 2 T cell receptor beta chains below, sequenced in a study of high-grade serous ovarian cancer treatment subgroups. The tumor samples were collected prior to definitive surgery or chemotherapy. The data were produced by immunoSEQ multiplex PCR, yet TCRdb's version contains in-frame clones alone and is incomplete. In the table there are thousands of clones, 77% of which are singletons. The specimen was tumor tissue. These receptors were collected from a human donor with high-grade serous ovarian cancer.

The chain links TRBV6-5 to TRBJ1-2; TRBD1 matches at 7 bases. Germline assignment: CDR1 MNHEY and CDR2 SVGAGI. V dropped 8 bases and J dropped 4; count of bases not matched to a gene: 10. CDR3 size: 14 residues. The CDR3 loop reads CASGDSPNGYGYTF. CDR3 nucleotides: TGTGCCAGCGGGGACAGTCCTAATGGCTATGGCTACACCTTC.

The rearrangement joins TRBV28 to TRBJ1-2; perhaps TRBD1 as D (6 bases). This CDR3 has 16 residues. Germline V gives CDR1 MDHEN, CDR2 SYDVKM. V was pared by 4 bases and J by 10 bases, with 25 bases between. The CDR3 region has the DNA TGTGCCAGCAGTTCCCAATCAAGGGGGTTCGTCAGGGACTACACCTTC. Its translation is CASSSQSRGFVRDYTF.